This T cell receptor beta chain stems from a study of T cell changes during pregnancy in multiple sclerosis. The CDR3 length is 14 residues. The V and J ends lost 3 bases and 4 bases respectively, with 12 bases between them. Germline values: CDR1 MNHEY, CDR2 SMNVEV (reference sequence). TCRdb's table, derived via immunoSEQ multiplex PCR, lists solely in-frame clones and lacks some. This sample has more than 50,000 clones, with about 91% found just once. The sequence came from a female donor in good health, enrolled as a control in a pregnancy study. The material was peripheral blood, obtained after pregnancy. The gene calls are TRBV27 and TRBJ1-1; D gene uncertain. The CDR3 sequence: CASSFRESVTEAFF. Here the CDR3 DNA reads TGTGCCAGCAGTTTTCGGGAGAGTGTCACTGAAGCTTTCTTT.